Shown below are 28 T cell receptor beta chains from a single sample sequenced in a study of early stage breast cancer tumors. Clones were sequenced by immunoSEQ multiplex PCR, and TCRdb holds only the in-frame ones, with some missing. The sample yields around 13,000 clones, 75% to 85% seen once. The sample was normal breast tissue next to the tumor. The receptors derive from a person aged 45 to 60 with breast cancer.

The chain joins TRBV30 to TRBJ1-2; D gene ambiguous. The CDR3 contains 11 residues. The germline CDR1 and CDR2 sequences are GTSNPN and SVGIG (reference sequence). Trimming pared 1 base from V and 5 bases from J, leaving 5 bases between. CDR3 nucleotides: TGTGCCTGGAGTGACTTTTATGGCTACACCTTC. Its protein product is CAWSDFYGYTF.

The genes are TRBV5-1 and TRBJ2-1; TRBD2 aligns across 9 bases. The CDR3 is made up of 16 amino acids. CDR1 and CDR2 from the germline V gene are SGHRS and YFSETQ. Trimming at V came to 5 bases and at J to 4 bases, leaving 10 bases not matched to a gene. The CDR3 DNA is TGCGCCAGCAGTCCCCAGACTAGCGGACTTTACAATGAGCAGTTCTTC. Protein sequence: CASSPQTSGLYNEQFF. Full variable domain (missing parts from reference TRBV5-1 and TRBJ2-1): KAGVTQTPRYLIKTRGQQVTLSCSPISGHRSVSWYQQTPGQGLQFLFEYFSETQRNKGNFPGRFSGRQFSNSRSEMNVSTLELGDSALYLCASSPQTSGLYNEQFFGPGTRLTVL.

This clone was counted once. This chain uses TRBV6-5 with TRBJ2-7; 7 nucleotides match TRBD1. CDR1 MNHEY and CDR2 SVGAGI come from the germline V gene. Trimming took 6 bases from V and 5 from J; bases not matched to a gene: 7. There are 13 residues in the CDR3. DNA of the CDR3: TGTGCCAGCAGCGACAGGGCAGGGAACGAGCAGTACTTC. Its protein product is CASSDRAGNEQYF.

The chain links TRBV18 to TRBJ2-3; no clear D gene. The CDR3 consists of 14 residues. Per the germline V gene, CDR1 is KGHSH and CDR2 is LQKENI. Trimming shortened V by 0 bases and J by 4 bases, and 8 bases separated the two germline ends. In nucleotides, the CDR3 is TGTGCCAGCTCACCACCGAATACCGCAGATACGCAGTATTTT. It yields the protein CASSPPNTADTQYF.

This clone was seen a few times. The rearrangement joins TRBV19 to TRBJ2-2; 8 bases are a match to TRBD2. The CDR3 has 17 amino acids. Per germline, CDR1 LNHDA and CDR2 SQIVND (reference sequence). The J segment lost 7 bases and the V segment lost 0 bases, leaving 10 bases of the junction unmatched. The CDR3 DNA sequence: TGTGCCAGTAGTATAGACGGGCTAGCGGGTTCCCGCGGGGAGCTGTTTTTT. Translated, it gives CASSIDGLAGSRGELFF.

The CDR3 protein is CASSLQGANYGYTF. The CDR3 DNA sequence: TGTGCCAGCAGCTTACAGGGGGCAAACTATGGCTACACCTTC. This rearrangement joins TRBV5-6 to TRBJ1-2; 9 bases align to TRBD1. CDR1 is SGHDT, CDR2 YYEEEE, per germline. The CDR3 totals 14 residues. V shed 2 bases, J shed 2 bases, and the junction held 1 base outside the gene matches.

This clone showed up just once. This chain connects TRBV15 to TRBJ1-1; no reliable D call. In germline, CDR1 is LNHNV, CDR2 YYDKDF (reference sequence). The CDR3 length is 13 residues. Trimming took 4 bases from V and 2 from J, leaving 8 bases between them. The CDR3 region has the DNA TGTGCCACCAGCACAAGGGAAAACACTGAAGCTTTCTTT. Protein: CATSTRENTEAFF.

The V call is TRBV4-1, the J call TRBJ2-5, with a tentative D call TRBD2 (7 bases). Germline V gene lookup returns CDR1 MGHRA and CDR2 YSYEKL. The CDR3 is 16 amino acids. The V end lost 0 bases, the J end lost 4 bases, and 15 bases lay between the germline ends. The CDR3 reads CASSQDSGGGGETQYF. The CDR3 nucleotides read TGCGCCAGCAGCCAAGATTCGGGGGGAGGGGGAGAGACCCAGTACTTC.

This chain connects TRBV4-1 to TRBJ2-7, with D maybe TRBD1 (6 bases). V lost 4 bases, J lost 0 bases, and 13 bases lay in between. Per germline, CDR1 MGHRA and CDR2 YSYEKL. This CDR3 comprises 15 residues. CDR3 sequence reads: CASSPPDRLSYEQYF. As DNA, the CDR3 is TGCGCCAGCAGCCCTCCAGACAGGCTCTCCTACGAGCAGTACTTC.

The chain recombines TRBV19 with TRBJ2-2; D perhaps matches TRBD1 (5 bases). The germline V and J ends were trimmed by 3 bases and 4 bases, with 15 bases remaining between them. CDR1 is LNHDA, CDR2 SQIVND, per germline (reference sequence). This CDR3 is built from 16 residues. The CDR3 is CASSILETATTGELFF. CDR3 bases: TGTGCCAGTAGTATCTTAGAGACAGCTACCACCGGGGAGCTGTTTTTT. Full variable domain (remainder filled in from reference TRBV19 and TRBJ2-2): DGGITQSPKYLFRKEGQNVTLSCEQNLNHDAMYWYRQDPGQGLRLIYYSQIVNDFQKGDIAEGYSVSREKKESFPLTVTSAQKNPTAFYLCASSILETATTGELFFGEGSRLTVL.

The J gene is TRBJ1-4, the V gene TRBV18; TRBD1 is a possible D gene (6 bases). V lost 8 bases, J lost 7 bases, and 14 bases lay in between. CDR1 and CDR2 from the germline V gene are KGHSH and LQKENI. This CDR3 spans 13 amino acids. CDR3 nucleotides: TGTGCCAGCACCGGACAGCTTCTTGAAAAACTGTTTTTT. It specifies CASTGQLLEKLFF. The whole variable domain, remainder taken from reference TRBV18 and TRBJ1-4, is NAGVMQNPRHLVRRRGQEARLRCSPMKGHSHVYWYRQLPEEGLKFMVYLQKENIIDESGMPKERFSAEFPKEGPSILRIQQVVRGDSAAYFCASTGQLLEKLFFGSGTQLSVL.

J is TRBJ1-5 and V is TRBV11-2, with D tentatively TRBD1 (5 bases). Germline V CDR1 and CDR2: SGHAT, FQNNGV. Trimming removed 0 bases at V and 7 bases at J, with 10 bases between. The CDR3 spans 14 residues. The CDR3 coding sequence is TGTGCCAGCAGCTTAGAAGGGGTGGGCCAGCCCCAGCATTTT. Protein product: CASSLEGVGQPQHF. Combining the CDR3 with reference TRBV11-2 and TRBJ1-5 gives the whole variable domain EAGVAQSPRYKIIEKRQSVAFWCNPISGHATLYWYQQILGQGPKLLIQFQNNGVVDDSQLPKDRFSAERLKGVDSTLKIQPAKLEDSAVYLCASSLEGVGQPQHFGDGTRLSIL.

The V call is TRBV7-2, the J call TRBJ1-2, with no clear D. CDR1 SGHTA and CDR2 FQGNSA come from the germline V gene. The V and J ends lost 0 bases and 1 base respectively, with 9 bases between them. The CDR3 contains 15 residues. CDR3 in amino acids: CASSLAPSDNYGYTF. The DNA of the CDR3 is TGTGCCAGCAGCTTAGCGCCCTCCGATAACTATGGCTACACCTTC.

The V call is TRBV5-8, the J call TRBJ2-3, with D hard to call. V lost 0 bases and J 1 base, leaving 6 bases between the germline ends. The CDR3 is 14 amino acids. The germline CDR1 and CDR2 sequences are SGHTS and YDEGEE. The CDR3 nucleotides are TGTGCCAGCAGCTTGGCCAGAGGCACAGATACGCAGTATTTT. Residues: CASSLARGTDTQYF. Drawing the rest from reference TRBV5-8 and TRBJ2-3, the complete variable domain is EAGVTQSPTHLIKTRGQQATLRCSPISGHTSVYWYQQALGLGLQFLLWYDEGEERNRGNFPPRFSGRQFPNYSSELNVNALELEDSALYLCASSLARGTDTQYFGPGTRLTVL.

This chain joins TRBV28 and TRBJ2-2, with D uncertain. V gave up 6 bases and J gave up 8 bases, with 10 bases separating them. Germline CDR1 reads MDHEN; CDR2 reads SYDVKM. There are 12 residues in the CDR3. The DNA of the CDR3 is TGTGCCAGCAGAAAAACGGTGGGGGAGCTGTTTTTT. Its protein product is CASRKTVGELFF.

J is TRBJ2-7 and V is TRBV19; possibly TRBD2 for D (5 bases). The CDR3 runs 14 residues. The germline V gene has CDR1 LNHDA and CDR2 SQIVND (reference sequence). Trimming removed 5 bases from V and 0 bases from J, with 11 bases in between. CDR3 coding DNA: TGTGCCAGTAGTCGTGACTATAGCTCCTACGAGCAGTACTTC. It encodes CASSRDYSSYEQYF.

V gene TRBV5-4 combines with J gene TRBJ1-4; D is unclear. The V gene lost 0 bases and the J gene lost 2 bases, with 5 bases spanning the gap. The CDR3 is 14 residues long. Germline values: CDR1 SGHNT, CDR2 YYREEE (reference sequence). CDR3 in DNA: TGTGCCAGCAGCTTGGACAGTACTAATGAAAAACTGTTTTTT. This codes for CASSLDSTNEKLFF.

Details on this clone: The sample holds other DNA sequences that translate to the same CDR3. V gene TRBV7-2 combines with J gene TRBJ2-2; D call uncertain. The germline V gene encodes CDR1 SGHTA and CDR2 FQGNSA. The CDR3 is made up of 13 amino acids. V lost 3 bases, J lost 2 bases, and 4 bases lay in between. CDR3 in DNA: TGTGCCAGCAGCTTCTTAAACACCGGGGAGCTGTTTTTT. It translates to CASSFLNTGELFF.

A note on this clone: Germline is not matched at one junction end, which may reflect a read error. CDR3 nucleotides: TGTGCTAGCAGCTCGGACAGGGACACTGAAGCTTTCTTT. Amino acid sequence: CASSSDRDTEAFF. The chain carries TRBV7-7 and TRBJ1-1, with 8 bases fitting TRBD1. Germline CDR1 and CDR2: SSHAT and FNYEAQ (reference sequence). This CDR3 is 13 amino acids long.

The rearrangement links TRBV30 to TRBJ1-6; D is perhaps TRBD1 (5 bases). Germline V lookup: CDR1 GTSNPN, CDR2 SVGIG (reference sequence). V lost 3 bases and J lost 8, with 14 bases in between. The CDR3 totals 14 residues. The CDR3 here is CAWRRGAEDSPLHF. In DNA form, the CDR3 reads TGTGCCTGGAGGAGAGGGGCCGAAGATTCACCCCTCCACTTT.

This clone was seen a few times. CDR3: CASSDFGNSNQPQHF. CDR3 nucleotides: TGTGCCAGCTCAGACTTCGGGAATAGCAATCAGCCCCAGCATTTT. The chain recombines TRBV18 with TRBJ1-5; unclear D gene. This CDR3 region has 15 residues. V dropped 5 bases and J dropped 0 bases, with 11 bases sitting between them. Germline V gene lookup returns CDR1 KGHSH and CDR2 LQKENI.

The CDR3 sequence: CAISELGGEQPQHF. In DNA form, the CDR3 reads TGTGCCATCAGTGAGTTAGGGGGTGAGCAGCCCCAGCATTTT. The chain uses TRBV10-3 and TRBJ1-5, with D maybe TRBD1 (6 bases). The CDR3 contains 14 residues. In germline, CDR1 is ENHRY, CDR2 SYGVKD. The V gene lost 1 base and the J gene lost 7 bases, with 11 bases spanning the gap.

The chain links TRBV19 to TRBJ2-3; D unresolved. Trimming left V 3 bases short and J 0 bases short, with 10 bases between. This CDR3 has 15 residues. Germline V gene lookup returns CDR1 LNHDA and CDR2 SQIVND (reference sequence). The CDR3 is CASSMNSFSTDTQYF. The CDR3 region has the DNA TGTGCCAGTAGTATGAACAGCTTTAGCACAGATACGCAGTATTTT.

V usage is TRBV7-9 and J usage is TRBJ2-3; D remains ambiguous. There are 14 residues in the CDR3. Looked up from germline, CDR1 is SEHNR and CDR2 is FQNEAQ (reference sequence). Trimming shortened V by 1 base and J by 6 bases, and 11 bases separated the two germline ends. The CDR3 here is CASSLGQPGDTQYF. CDR3 DNA sequence: TGTGCCAGCAGCTTAGGGCAACCCGGGGATACGCAGTATTTT.

The chain employs TRBV11-2 and TRBJ1-1; TRBD1 aligns across 7 bases. The germline V gene encodes CDR1 SGHAT and CDR2 FQNNGV. V gave up 3 bases and J gave up 10 bases; unmatched junction bases: 8. CDR3 length: 13 residues. The CDR3 loop reads CASSLVAGQRAFF. The CDR3 nucleotides are TGTGCCAGCAGCTTGGTAGCGGGACAGCGAGCTTTCTTT.

The V call is TRBV6-4, the J call TRBJ2-2, with unresolved D. V was cut by 0 bases and J by 6 bases, with 14 bases left in between. The CDR3 is 16 residues long. The germline CDR1 and CDR2 sequences are MRHNA and SNTAGT. In nucleotides, the CDR3 is TGTGCCAGCAGTGACTCGCCCGGAAGCCGGGCCGGGGAGCTGTTTTTT. Translation gives CASSDSPGSRAGELFF.

This clone was counted between two and nine times. The chain links TRBV7-2 to TRBJ1-6, with 8 bases identical to TRBD1. The J segment lost 15 bases and the V segment lost 3 bases, leaving 7 bases of the junction unmatched. Germline V gene sequence: CDR1 SGHTA, CDR2 FQGNSA. This CDR3 region has 13 residues. The CDR3 spells CASSLATGTGLHF. CDR3 coding DNA: TGTGCCAGCAGCTTGGCGACCGGGACAGGCCTCCACTTT.

V and J are TRBV5-6 and TRBJ2-1; 10 bases are shared with TRBD1. The trim removed 1 base at V and 7 bases at J, leaving 11 bases unmatched. Germline V gene sequence: CDR1 SGHDT, CDR2 YYEEEE. The CDR3 runs 17 residues. CDR3 amino acids: CASSLIGGTGERNEQFF. CDR3 nucleotides: TGTGCCAGCAGCTTGATAGGGGGGACAGGGGAGAGGAATGAGCAGTTCTTC.